This record concerns one T cell receptor beta chain sequence. Its specificity is unknown. Other nucleotide sequences from this sample produce the same CDR3. These data belong to a study of shared clonotypes between healthy human individuals. Study summary: Three plates each covered CD4 naive and memory; CD8 naive two, CD8 memory one. General observations from the study: Sequencing depth was expected to influence donor clonotype sharing.

Using immunoSEQ multiplex PCR, the repertoire was profiled, and TCRdb retains in-frame clones only, with some absent. Of more than 2,000,000 clones in the sample, just over 90% were seen once. Caucasian adults residing in Nashville, Tennessee made up all the donors. Germline loops: CDR1 LNHNV, CDR2 YYDKDF (reference sequence). J lost 4 bases, V lost 0 bases, and 7 bases had no gene match. The CDR3 totals 17 residues. The clonotype was recovered from a young man in good health. What was sequenced was naive CD4+ T cells sorted from blood. Subset indicated: CD45RA+ positively selected. The chain joins TRBV15 to TRBJ2-1, with 9 bases aligning to TRBD2. The CDR3 sequence: CATSRDSASGKYNEQFF. CDR3 DNA: TGTGCCACCAGCAGAGATTCGGCTAGCGGGAAATACAATGAGCAGTTCTTC.